This TCR beta chain was captured by sequencing in a study of spatial heterogeneity in lung cancer. Trimming removed 1 base from V and 3 bases from J, with 7 bases in between. The CDR3 extends over 14 amino acids. CDR1 MGHRA and CDR2 YSYEKL come from the germline V gene. Time point meaning: sample taken at primary tumor resection. The donors were 72 patients with non-small cell lung cancer that was early-stage and untreated. TCRs were sequenced from unsorted whole RNA of tumor, nontumor lung or PBMC. Each CDR3 protein is one row after TCRdb ran MiXCR on the 5' RACE reads. The sample has about 39,000 distinct CDR3 sequences, approximately 3% seen once; the top ten hold approximately 35%. This clonotype came up many times.

The sample was normal lung tissue next to the tumor, taken at surgery. The receptor was derived from a male donor with early-stage non-small cell lung cancer. The genes are TRBV4-1 and TRBJ2-1; D call uncertain. For the CDR3, the DNA is TGCGCCAGCAGCCAAGTTCTGGGCTACAATGAGCAGTTCTTC. It translates to CASSQVLGYNEQFF.